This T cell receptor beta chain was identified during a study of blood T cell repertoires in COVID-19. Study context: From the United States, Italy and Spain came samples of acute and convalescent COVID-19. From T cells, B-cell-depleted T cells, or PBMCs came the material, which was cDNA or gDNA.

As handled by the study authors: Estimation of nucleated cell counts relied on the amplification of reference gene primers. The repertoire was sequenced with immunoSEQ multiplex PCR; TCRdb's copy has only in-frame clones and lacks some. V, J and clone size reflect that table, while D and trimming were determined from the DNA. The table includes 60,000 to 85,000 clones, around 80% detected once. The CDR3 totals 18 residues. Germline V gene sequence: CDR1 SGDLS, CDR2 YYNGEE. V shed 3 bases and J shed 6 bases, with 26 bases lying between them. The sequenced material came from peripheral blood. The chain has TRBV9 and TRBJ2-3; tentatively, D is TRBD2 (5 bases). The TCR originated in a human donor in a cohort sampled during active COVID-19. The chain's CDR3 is CASSAEGSGVSTADTQYF. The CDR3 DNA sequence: TGTGCCAGCAGCGCCGAGGGATCCGGGGTATCCACAGCGGATACGCAGTATTTT.